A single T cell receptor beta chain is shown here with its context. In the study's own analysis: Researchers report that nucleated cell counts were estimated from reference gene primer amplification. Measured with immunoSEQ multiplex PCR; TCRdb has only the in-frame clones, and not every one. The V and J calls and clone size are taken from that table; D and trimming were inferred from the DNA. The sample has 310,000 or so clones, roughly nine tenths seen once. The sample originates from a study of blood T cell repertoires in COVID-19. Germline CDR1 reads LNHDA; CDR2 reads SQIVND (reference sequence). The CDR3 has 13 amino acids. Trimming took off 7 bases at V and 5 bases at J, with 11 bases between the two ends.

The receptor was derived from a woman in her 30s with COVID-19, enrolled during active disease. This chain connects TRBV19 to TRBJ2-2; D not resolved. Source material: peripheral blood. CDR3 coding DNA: TGTGCCAGTATCTTCTTTCCGACCGGGGAGCTGTTTTTT. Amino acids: CASIFFPTGELFF.